Shown below are 26 T cell receptor beta chains from a single sample sequenced in a study of cytomegalovirus exposure and HLA in healthy donors listed by TCRdb under 2017. Library preparation used the immunoSEQ multiplex PCR assay. For the multiplex PCR, a mixture combining 60 forward primers for TCR Vbeta segments and 13 reverse primers for TCR Jbeta segments was used. The source is immuneACCESS, and TCRdb retained only in-frame sequences with V and J called. Part of the clones is not carried over; for the studies checked, unresolved V genes explain less than half of this, and the remainder is unexplained. This sample holds 100,000 or so clones; over 75% were observed only once. Clones ranked in the top ten supply around 6.9% of the sample. Sequencing used PBMCs. These receptors originate from a man aged 30 to 39 in good health and CMV-seropositive.

This clone was detected only a few times. This chain joins TRBV19 and TRBJ1-2; no firm D call. Germline-derived CDR1 and CDR2 are LNHDA and SQIVND (reference sequence). With 6 bases removed from V and 0 bases from J, the gap between germline ends came to 11 bases. This CDR3 is 14 amino acids long. The CDR3 is CASRDSSANYGYTF. The CDR3 DNA sequence: TGTGCCAGTAGAGACTCATCAGCTAACTATGGCTACACCTTC.

The rearrangement joins TRBV25-1 to TRBJ2-1, with TRBD1 matching over 8 bases. There are 16 residues in the CDR3. CDR1 and CDR2 from the germline V gene are MGHDK and SYGVNS. J lost 6 bases, V lost 3 bases, and 10 bases had no gene match. The CDR3 coding sequence is TGTGCCAGCAGTGAGGATGGATGGACAGGGCGCAATGAGCAGTTCTTC. This encodes CASSEDGWTGRNEQFF.

DNA of the CDR3: TGTGCCGGAATGACAGGGGAGTGTGAAAAACTGTTTTTT. Protein product: CAGMTGECEKLFF. This chain uses TRBV19 with TRBJ1-4; 8 nucleotides match TRBD1. Per the germline V gene, CDR1 is LNHDA and CDR2 is SQIVND (reference sequence). V trimming: 11 bases; J trimming: 7 bases; junction bases outside the gene matches: 9. The CDR3 is 13 amino acids.

The table lists this clone with a count of one. This chain links TRBV9 with TRBJ2-3, with D possibly matching TRBD2 (5 bases). CDR3 size: 15 residues. Germline V lookup: CDR1 SGDLS, CDR2 YYNGEE. V was pared by 0 bases and J by 4 bases, with 12 bases between. CDR3 DNA: TGTGCCAGCAGCGTAGCCCCGGGGTTGGCAGATACGCAGTATTTT. It specifies CASSVAPGLADTQYF.

This chain connects TRBV19 to TRBJ2-5; tentative D call: TRBD1 (6 bases). The germline CDR1 and CDR2 sequences are LNHDA and SQIVND (reference sequence). The V gene lost 1 base and the J gene lost 5 bases, with 17 bases spanning the gap. The CDR3 is made up of 16 amino acids. The CDR3 DNA follows: TGTGCCAGTAGTATAGTAGGCAGGGGTATTGGGGAGACCCAGTACTTC. Translated, it gives CASSIVGRGIGETQYF.

V and J are TRBV7-8 and TRBJ2-5; TRBD1 matches at 9 bases. Unmatched junction bases numbered 4, after V lost 4 bases and J lost 1 base. This CDR3 spans 15 amino acids. Germline V gene sequence: CDR1 SGHVS, CDR2 FQNEAQ. The CDR3, as DNA: TGTGCCAGCAGCTGGGACAGGGACGGCCAAGAGACCCAGTACTTC. Its translation is CASSWDRDGQETQYF.

The CDR3 loop is CASSSGEGFINEQFF. The CDR3 DNA reads as TGCGCCAGCAGCTCGGGGGAGGGGTTCATCAATGAGCAGTTCTTC. V gene TRBV5-1 combines with J gene TRBJ2-1, with TRBD2 matching 7 bases. V lost 3 bases to trimming and J lost 6 bases; unmatched junction nucleotides: 9. The CDR3 runs 15 residues. The germline V gene has CDR1 SGHRS and CDR2 YFSETQ.

The V gene is TRBV18, the J gene TRBJ2-7; 9 bases align to TRBD1. The V gene end was trimmed by 3 bases and the J gene end by 6 bases; junction bases not matched to a gene: 3. Germline lookup yields CDR1 KGHSH and CDR2 LQKENI. The CDR3 spans 13 residues. In DNA form, the CDR3 reads TGTGCCAGCTCACCGAAGGACAGGGGCGAGCAGTACTTC. Translating it yields CASSPKDRGEQYF.

The rearrangement joins TRBV11-1 to TRBJ2-1; D is perhaps TRBD1 (6 bases). In germline, CDR1 is SGHAT, CDR2 FQDESV (reference sequence). Deletions cut 7 bases from V and 5 bases from J, with 18 bases between. This CDR3 contains 15 residues. CDR3 in amino acids: CASTSGAGWNNEQFF. The CDR3 nucleotides read TGTGCCAGCACCTCAGGGGCAGGGTGGAACAATGAGCAGTTCTTC.

The chain has TRBV30 and TRBJ1-1; D gene unclear. Germline V CDR1 and CDR2: GTSNPN, SVGIG (reference sequence). The ends were cut back, 4 bases at V and 2 bases at J, with 14 bases in the middle. The CDR3 totals 14 residues. CDR3 protein: CAWTLPGGNTEAFF. In nucleotides, the CDR3 is TGTGCCTGGACCCTCCCAGGTGGAAACACTGAAGCTTTCTTT.

The CDR3 sequence is CASSEVGRASGNTIYF. The CDR3 DNA sequence: TGTGCCAGCAGTGAAGTAGGGAGGGCCTCTGGAAACACCATATATTTT. The chain links TRBV2 to TRBJ1-3; D is undetermined. Trimming cost V 1 base and J 0 bases, with 10 bases left between them. This CDR3 is built from 16 residues. Germline CDR1 reads SNHLY; CDR2 reads FYNNEI.

Concerning this clone: Other nucleotide sequences in the sample specify the same CDR3. The chain is built from TRBV19 and TRBJ2-5, with D perhaps TRBD1 (6 bases). Germline V CDR1 and CDR2: LNHDA, SQIVND (reference sequence). V was cut by 3 bases and J by 5 bases, with 13 bases left in between. The CDR3 extends over 14 amino acids. In nucleotides, the CDR3 is TGTGCCAGTAGTATGAGTCGTGGACAGGAGACCCAGTACTTC. This encodes CASSMSRGQETQYF.

In its sample, this clone was seen a few times. V and J are TRBV18 and TRBJ1-5; TRBD1 agrees at 8 bases. The length of the CDR3 is 14 residues. Germline CDR1 KGHSH, CDR2 LQKENI. Trimming cost V 4 bases and J 4 bases; bases outside gene matches: 3. This CDR3 reads CASSQGQENQPQHF. The CDR3 bases are TGTGCCAGCTCACAGGGACAGGAGAATCAGCCCCAGCATTTT.

The gene calls are TRBV6-6 and TRBJ2-7; 11 positions match TRBD1. Germline CDR1 is MNHNY and CDR2 is SVGAGI (reference sequence). The CDR3 extends over 14 amino acids. The V gene end was trimmed by 8 bases and the J gene end by 6 bases; junction bases not matched to a gene: 9. CDR3 sequence: CASDNRDRGSEQYF. DNA of the CDR3: TGTGCCAGCGATAACAGGGACAGGGGGAGCGAGCAGTACTTC.

This clone came up a few times. The chain joins TRBV6-5 to TRBJ2-7, with D tentatively TRBD2 (7 bases). Trimming left V 0 bases short and J 6 bases short, with 15 bases between. This CDR3 spans 15 amino acids. Germline CDR1 is MNHEY and CDR2 is SVGAGI. CDR3: CASSYSTGGLREQYF. As DNA, the CDR3 is TGTGCCAGCAGTTACTCGACGGGGGGCCTTCGCGAGCAGTACTTC.

The J gene is TRBJ2-3, the V gene TRBV4-2; 9 bases fit TRBD2. V was clipped by 1 base and J by 4 bases; unmatched bases: 3. The CDR3 is made up of 15 amino acids. Germline V lookup: CDR1 LGHNA, CDR2 YNFKEQ. CDR3 in amino acids: CASSQVTSGPDTQYF. The CDR3 coding sequence is TGTGCCAGCAGCCAAGTGACTAGCGGTCCAGATACGCAGTATTTT.

The V and J genes are TRBV6-5 and TRBJ2-1; D is possibly TRBD2 (6 bases). The CDR3 loop spans 14 amino acids. From germline, CDR1 is MNHEY and CDR2 SVGAGI. The ends were cut back, 5 bases at V and 4 bases at J, with 12 bases in the middle. CDR3 region: CASSRDLTYNEQFF. The CDR3 DNA sequence: TGTGCCAGCAGTAGGGACTTAACTTACAATGAGCAGTTCTTC.

The chain links TRBV4-3 to TRBJ2-1; 12 bases match TRBD2. This CDR3 has 15 residues. The V and J ends lost 5 bases and 7 bases, in that order; junction bases with no gene match: 6. Looked up from germline, CDR1 is LGHNA and CDR2 is YSLEER. Here the CDR3 DNA reads TGCGCCAGCAGCAGGGAACTAGCGGGGGGTAATGAGCAGTTCTTC. This codes for CASSRELAGGNEQFF.

The rearrangement joins TRBV6-5 to TRBJ2-3, with 7 bases lining up with TRBD1. Germline V gene sequence: CDR1 MNHEY, CDR2 SVGAGI. The CDR3 length is 13 residues. Trimming removed 6 bases from V and 6 bases from J; junction bases left unmatched: 6. The CDR3 nucleotides are TGTGCCAGCAGACCAGGGGGTCGCGATACGCAGTATTTT. It codes for CASRPGGRDTQYF.

The V gene is TRBV5-4, the J gene TRBJ1-2, with TRBD1 matching 8 bases. Looked up from germline, CDR1 is SGHNT and CDR2 is YYREEE (reference sequence). The CDR3 consists of 15 residues. V trimming: 3 bases; J trimming: 0 bases; junction bases outside the gene matches: 4. Here the CDR3 DNA reads TGTGCCAGCAGCTCCAGGGGGCTAGCTAACTATGGCTACACCTTC. Translated: CASSSRGLANYGYTF.

The V and J genes are TRBV5-8 and TRBJ1-5; D is unresolved. Germline values: CDR1 SGHTS, CDR2 YDEGEE. V shed 2 bases and J shed 0 bases, with 12 bases lying between them. CDR3 length equals 16 residues. DNA of the CDR3: TGTGCCAGCAGCTTAACAGACCCTTATAGCAATCAGCCCCAGCATTTT. It translates to CASSLTDPYSNQPQHF.

This clone appeared a few times. The CDR3 DNA reads as TGTGCCAGCAGCGTAGGACAGACCTACTATGGCTACACCTTC. Protein sequence: CASSVGQTYYGYTF. This sequence joins TRBV9 and TRBJ1-2; a possible D gene is TRBD1 (5 bases). Trimming pared 0 bases from V and 3 bases from J, leaving 9 bases between. The CDR3 contains 14 residues. The germline V gene has CDR1 SGDLS and CDR2 YYNGEE.

V usage is TRBV10-1 and J usage is TRBJ2-5, with 13 bases that match TRBD2. The CDR3 has 16 amino acids. V shed 6 bases, J shed 4 bases, and the junction held 8 bases outside the gene matches. Germline V gene lookup returns CDR1 WNHNN and CDR2 SYGVQD (reference sequence). CDR3 in amino acids: CASSRLAGGVAETQYF. CDR3 in DNA: TGCGCCAGCAGCCGACTAGCGGGGGGAGTTGCAGAGACCCAGTACTTC.

The chain is built from TRBV6-6 and TRBJ1-2; 8 bases fit TRBD1. This CDR3 contains 14 residues. Per the germline V gene, CDR1 is MNHNY and CDR2 is SVGAGI (reference sequence). The V gene end was trimmed by 0 bases and the J gene end by 3 bases; junction bases not matched to a gene: 0. CDR3 region: CASSYSTGDYGYTF. The CDR3 DNA follows: TGTGCCAGCAGTTACTCGACAGGGGACTATGGCTACACCTTC.

V and J are TRBV4-3 and TRBJ1-3; weak D call: TRBD1 (6 bases). CDR3 length: 14 amino acids. Germline V gives CDR1 LGHNA, CDR2 YSLEER. V was cut by 4 bases and J by 3 bases, with 10 bases left in between. The CDR3, as DNA: TGCGCCAGCAGCCCGGACAGCCTTGGAAACACCATATATTTT. Amino acids: CASSPDSLGNTIYF.

The J gene is TRBJ2-5, the V gene TRBV2, with D unclear. The CDR3 is made up of 16 amino acids. V was cut by 0 bases and J by 2 bases, with 13 bases left in between. CDR1 is SNHLY, CDR2 FYNNEI, per germline. The CDR3 is CASSEAPPITQETQYF. CDR3 coding DNA: TGTGCCAGCAGTGAAGCTCCCCCCATAACACAAGAGACCCAGTACTTC. The full variable domain, completed using reference TRBV2 and TRBJ2-5, is EPEVTQTPSHQVTQMGQEVILRCVPISNHLYFYWYRQILGQKVEFLVSFYNNEISEKSEIFDDQFSVERPDGSNFTLKIRSTKLEDSAMYFCASSEAPPITQETQYFGPGTRLLVL.